This entry features one T cell receptor beta chain sequence. The sample belongs to a study of blood T cell repertoires in COVID-19. Assignments of participants to cohorts depended upon their own reported clinical history. In the original analysis: Amplification from reference gene primers served as the basis for estimated nucleated cell counts. Sequenced by immunoSEQ multiplex PCR; TCRdb stores in-frame clones only, minus some. The V and J calls and clone size come from that table; D and trimming were worked out from the DNA. The repertoire holds more than 250,000 clones, with around 85% as singletons. V was clipped by 6 bases and J by 0 bases, with 12 bases between them. This CDR3 region has 15 residues. The germline V gene has CDR1 MNHEY and CDR2 SVGAGI.

The sequenced material came from PBMCs or T cells enriched from blood (not recorded which). The chain joins TRBV6-5 to TRBJ1-5, with D maybe TRBD1 (6 bases). This clonotype was sampled from a man in his thirties or forties who had recovered from COVID-19. The CDR3 region has the DNA TGTGCCAGCAGCCGGACAGTAAATAGCAATCAGCCCCAGCATTTT. This sequence encodes CASSRTVNSNQPQHF.